This paragraph covers one TCR beta chain sequence. Antigen: not known. The sample is drawn from a study of tumor-infiltrating lymphocytes in primary liver carcinoma. In germline, CDR1 is SGHAT, CDR2 FQNNGV. The length of the CDR3 is 14 residues. Trimming took 7 bases from V and 5 from J, leaving 15 bases between them. From around 0.5 ug total RNA, TCR beta cDNA was generated with a primer in the constant region. Libraries covering TCR beta were generated through three nested multiplex PCR rounds (using a slightly modified ARM-PCR). The first two PCR rounds used TRBV1-TRBV30 forward primers with a C-beta reverse primer, about 10 cycles each. Each CDR3 protein is one row after TCRdb ran MiXCR on the multiplex PCR reads. The table has approximately 190,000 distinct CDR3 sequences, about 82% seen once; the top ten hold about a sixth. Extraction of RNA together with DNA used 20-30 mg of unsorted bulk tissue. Histology found more than 80% viable tumor cells per sample.

Study-level results: Tumor region pairs showed greater overlap than either tumor-adjacent or tumor-blood pairs did.

The clonotype originates from a man in his forties with primary liver carcinoma and hepatitis B virus infection. Sequencing used tumor tissue from primary liver carcinoma. The J gene is TRBJ2-1, the V gene TRBV11-2, with D uncertain. CDR3 in DNA: TGTGCCAGCACCTTGTTGGGTTTCGACAATGAGCAGTTCTTC. Protein sequence: CASTLLGFDNEQFF.